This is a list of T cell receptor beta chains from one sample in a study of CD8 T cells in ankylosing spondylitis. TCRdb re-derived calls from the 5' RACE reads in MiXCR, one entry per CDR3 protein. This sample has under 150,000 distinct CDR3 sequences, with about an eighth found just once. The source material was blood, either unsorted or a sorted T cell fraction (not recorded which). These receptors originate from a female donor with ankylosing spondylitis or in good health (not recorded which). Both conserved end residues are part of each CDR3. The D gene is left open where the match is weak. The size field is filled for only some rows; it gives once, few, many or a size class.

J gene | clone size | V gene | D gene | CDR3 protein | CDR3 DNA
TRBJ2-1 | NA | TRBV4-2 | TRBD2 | CASSQTGTSGYNEQFF | TGTGCCAGCAGCCAAACCGGGACTAGCGGCTACAATGAGCAGTTCTTC
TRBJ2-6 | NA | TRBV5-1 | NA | CASKTGSGANVLTF | TGCGCCAGCAAGACAGGCTCTGGGGCCAACGTCCTGACTTTC
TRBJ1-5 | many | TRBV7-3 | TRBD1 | CASSPRTGNKNQPQHF | TGTGCCAGCAGCCCGAGGACAGGGAACAAGAATCAGCCCCAGCATTTT
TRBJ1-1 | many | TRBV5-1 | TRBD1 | CASSLGTGQGGTEAFF | TGCGCCAGCAGCCTTGGTACGGGACAGGGTGGCACGGAAGCTTTCTTT
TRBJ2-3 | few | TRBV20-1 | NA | CSARDLGGKGDTQYF | TGCAGTGCTAGAGATCTAGGGGGGAAGGGAGATACGCAGTATTTT
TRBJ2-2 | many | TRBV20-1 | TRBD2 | CSALAGGPNTYTGELFF | TGCAGTGCTCTAGCGGGAGGGCCTAATACGTACACCGGGGAGCTGTTTTTT
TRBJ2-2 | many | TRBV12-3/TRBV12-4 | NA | CASSDYSTGELFF | TGTGCCAGCAGTGACTACAGCACCGGGGAGCTGTTTTTT
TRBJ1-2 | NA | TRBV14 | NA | CASSDRNYGYTF | TGTGCCAGCAGCGACAGAAACTATGGCTACACCTTC
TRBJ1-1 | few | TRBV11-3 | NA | CASNKAGLSAEAFF | TGTGCCAGCAACAAAGCGGGCCTTTCAGCTGAAGCTTTCTTT
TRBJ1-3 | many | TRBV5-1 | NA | CASSYGPAGNTIYF | TGCGCCAGCAGCTACGGCCCGGCAGGAAACACCATATATTTT
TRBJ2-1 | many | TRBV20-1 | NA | CSARGTGSSKFNEQFF | TGCAGTGCTAGAGGGACGGGCAGCAGTAAATTCAATGAGCAGTTCTTC
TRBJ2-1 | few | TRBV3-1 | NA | CASSHSGYEQFF | TGTGCCAGCAGTCACTCAGGCTATGAGCAGTTCTTC
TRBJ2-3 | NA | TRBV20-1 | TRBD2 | CSARDTSGGTDTQYF | TGCAGTGCTAGAGATACTAGCGGGGGGACAGATACGCAGTATTTT
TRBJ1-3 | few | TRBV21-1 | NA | CATYPGTGGAGTGNTIYF | TGTGCCACCTACCCCGGGACAGGGGGCGCGGGGACTGGAAACACCATATATTTT
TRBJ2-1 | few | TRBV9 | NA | CASSAAPARKQFF | TGTGCCAGCAGCGCTGCCCCTGCCAGAAAGCAGTTCTTC
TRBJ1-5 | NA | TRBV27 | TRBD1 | CASSPEGANQPQHF | TGTGCCAGCAGCCCAGAGGGGGCCAATCAGCCCCAGCATTTT
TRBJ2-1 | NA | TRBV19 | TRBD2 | CASSESGRANNEQFF | TGTGCCAGTAGTGAAAGCGGGAGAGCTAACAATGAGCAGTTCTTC
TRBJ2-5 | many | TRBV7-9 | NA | CASSLGVRTQYF | TGTGCCAGCAGCTTAGGAGTGAGGACCCAGTACTTC
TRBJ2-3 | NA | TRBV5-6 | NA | CASSPGVGFLDTQYF | TGTGCCAGCAGCCCGGGGGTGGGCTTCTTAGATACGCAGTATTTT
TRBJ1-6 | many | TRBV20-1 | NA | CSARGPSSSYNSPLHF | TGCAGTGCTAGGGGACCGTCCAGCTCCTATAATTCACCCCTCCACTTT
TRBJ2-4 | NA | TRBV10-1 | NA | CASRIYPGRAKNIQYF | TGCGCCAGCAGGATCTACCCGGGACGTGCCAAAAACATTCAGTACTTC
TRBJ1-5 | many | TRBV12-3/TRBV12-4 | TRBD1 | CASSEQTGGGQPQHF | TGTGCCAGCAGCGAACAAACAGGGGGCGGTCAGCCCCAGCATTTT
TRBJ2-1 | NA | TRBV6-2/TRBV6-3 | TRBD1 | CASSYPTTGPKRYNEQFF | TGTGCCAGCAGTTACCCGACGACAGGGCCGAAACGCTACAATGAGCAGTTCTTC
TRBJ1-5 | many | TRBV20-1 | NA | CSARTGESGNQPQHF | TGCAGTGCTAGAACCGGGGAGAGTGGCAATCAGCCCCAGCATTTT
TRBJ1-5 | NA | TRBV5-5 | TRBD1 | CASSVQGRNNQPQHF | TGTGCCAGCAGCGTACAGGGGCGGAACAATCAGCCCCAGCATTTT
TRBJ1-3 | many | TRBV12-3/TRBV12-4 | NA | CASSRFSGTGSGNTIYF | TGTGCCAGCAGCCGGTTTTCCGGGACGGGCTCTGGAAACACCATATATTTT
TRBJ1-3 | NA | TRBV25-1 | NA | CASVGPGNTIYF | TGTGCCAGCGTTGGTCCTGGAAACACCATATATTTT
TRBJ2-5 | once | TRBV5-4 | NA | CASSLGIQGGETQYF | TGTGCCAGCAGCTTGGGCATACAAGGGGGAGAGACCCAGTACTTC
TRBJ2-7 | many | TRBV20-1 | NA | CSASVGPEQYF | TGCAGTGCTAGTGTAGGGCCCGAGCAGTACTTC
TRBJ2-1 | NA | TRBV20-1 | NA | CSASNDHEQFF | TGCAGTGCTAGTAATGACCATGAGCAGTTCTTC
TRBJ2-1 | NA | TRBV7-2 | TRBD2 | CASSTPSGRAHEQFF | TGTGCCAGCAGTACCCCTAGCGGGAGGGCCCATGAGCAGTTCTTC
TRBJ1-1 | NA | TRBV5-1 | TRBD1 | CASQQGAMNTEAFF | TGCGCCAGCCAACAGGGGGCCATGAACACTGAAGCTTTCTTT
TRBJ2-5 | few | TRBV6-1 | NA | CASSEPTGPETQYF | TGTGCCAGCAGTGAACCTACAGGACCAGAGACCCAGTACTTC
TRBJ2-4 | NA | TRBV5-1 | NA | CASSHDSLGIQYF | TGCGCCAGCAGCCATGACAGTTTGGGCATTCAGTACTTC
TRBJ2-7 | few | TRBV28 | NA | CASKSGANYEQYF | TGTGCCAGCAAGTCCGGCGCCAACTACGAGCAGTACTTC
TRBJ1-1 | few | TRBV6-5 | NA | CASSPRDTEAFF | TGTGCCAGCAGTCCCCGGGACACTGAAGCTTTCTTT